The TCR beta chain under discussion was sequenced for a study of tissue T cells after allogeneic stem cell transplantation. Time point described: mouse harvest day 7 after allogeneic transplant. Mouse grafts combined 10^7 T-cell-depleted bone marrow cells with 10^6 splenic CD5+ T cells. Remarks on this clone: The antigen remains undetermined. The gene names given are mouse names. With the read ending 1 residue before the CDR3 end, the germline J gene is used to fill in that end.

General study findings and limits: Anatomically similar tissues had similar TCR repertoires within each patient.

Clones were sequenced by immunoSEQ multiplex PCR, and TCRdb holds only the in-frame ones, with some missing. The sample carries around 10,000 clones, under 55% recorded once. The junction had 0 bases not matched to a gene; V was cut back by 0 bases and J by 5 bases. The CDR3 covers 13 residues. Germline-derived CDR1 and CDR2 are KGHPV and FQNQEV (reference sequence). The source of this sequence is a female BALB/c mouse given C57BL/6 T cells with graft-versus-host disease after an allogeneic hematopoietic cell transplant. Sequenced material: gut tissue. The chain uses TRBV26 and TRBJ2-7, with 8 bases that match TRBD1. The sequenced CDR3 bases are TGTGCCAGCAGTCTGTCGGACAGGGATGAACAGTAC. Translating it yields CASSLSDRDEQY. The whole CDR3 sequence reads CASSLSDRDEQYF.